One sample yielded the 21 T cell receptor beta chains listed below, sequenced in a study of cytomegalovirus exposure and HLA in healthy donors listed by TCRdb under 2017. Library prep was done by the immunoSEQ multiplex PCR assay. What TCRdb holds here is the immuneACCESS table cut down to in-frame rearrangements. Part of the clones is not present; checked against another copy, under half of the missing clones reflect an unresolved V gene, and the others are unexplained. The sample includes fewer than 250,000 clones, with more than 75% observed a single time. Of the sample, about 1.5% is held by the ten largest clones. Material: PBMCs. These receptors all come from a woman aged 18-30 years in good health and CMV-seronegative.

CDR3 residues: CASRQDQASYRNEQFF. The DNA for the CDR3 is TGTGCCAGCAGACAGGACCAGGCCAGCTATCGGAATGAGCAGTTCTTC. This chain connects TRBV27 to TRBJ2-1; TRBD1 might be the D (5 bases). The CDR3 sequence is 16 residues long. Germline-derived CDR1 and CDR2 are MNHEY and SMNVEV (reference sequence). Trimming stripped 6 bases from V and 7 bases from J, with 22 bases between.

V usage is TRBV30 and J usage is TRBJ1-4, with D uncertain. Germline lookup yields CDR1 GTSNPN and CDR2 SVGIG (reference sequence). This CDR3 has 14 residues. V lost 3 bases to trimming and J lost 1 base, with 9 bases between them. CDR3 sequence: CAWSSGITNEKLFF. DNA for the CDR3: TGTGCCTGGAGCTCGGGAATAACTAATGAAAAACTGTTTTTT.

The chain recombines TRBV29-1 with TRBJ1-5; TRBD1 might be the D (6 bases). This CDR3 is 15 amino acids long. Germline values: CDR1 SQVTM, CDR2 ANQGSEA. Deletions cut 7 bases from V and 0 bases from J, with 16 bases between. Here the CDR3 DNA reads TGCAGCGCAATCGAACAGGGTTATAGCAATCAGCCCCAGCATTTT. Amino acids: CSAIEQGYSNQPQHF.

The chain has TRBV30 and TRBJ2-1; D may be TRBD2 (8 bases). Trimming cost V 7 bases and J 7 bases, with 20 bases left between them. Germline values: CDR1 GTSNPN, CDR2 SVGIG (reference sequence). CDR3 length: 14 residues. The CDR3 protein is CAYQGVAGLNEQFF. The CDR3 coding sequence is TGTGCCTACCAGGGGGTAGCGGGGCTTAATGAGCAGTTCTTC.

The rearrangement links TRBV7-9 to TRBJ2-3, with 8 bases fitting TRBD2. Trimming removed 8 bases from V and 5 bases from J; junction bases left unmatched: 12. The CDR3 loop spans 15 amino acids. Germline V gives CDR1 SEHNR, CDR2 FQNEAQ (reference sequence). DNA for the CDR3: TGTGCCAGCCTCCTGGGGCGGGGGGTGCAAGATACGCAGTATTTT. Translating it yields CASLLGRGVQDTQYF.

V gene TRBV1 combines with J gene TRBJ2-7; the table's D call of TRBD2 was not tested on the DNA. TRBV1 is described as a pseudogene. The CDR3 has 16 residues. CDR3: CTSSHGGGGSSYEQYF. The CDR3 DNA sequence: TGCACCAGCAGCCACGGAGGCGGGGGGAGCTCCTACGAGCAGTACTTC.

The chain links TRBV27 to TRBJ1-1; 7 nucleotides align to TRBD1. Germline lookup yields CDR1 MNHEY and CDR2 SMNVEV (reference sequence). This CDR3 has 15 residues. V lost 5 bases to trimming and J lost 1 base; unmatched junction nucleotides: 7. CDR3 in DNA: TGTGCCAGCAGTCTAGGGACAGCACAGAACACTGAAGCTTTCTTT. Its translation is CASSLGTAQNTEAFF.

The rearrangement uses TRBV4-1 and TRBJ1-2; TRBD1 agrees at 7 bases. CDR1 and CDR2 from the germline V gene are MGHRA and YSYEKL. The ends lost 2 bases at V and 6 bases at J; junction bases unmatched: 15. The CDR3 loop spans 17 amino acids. For the CDR3, the DNA is TGCGCCAGCAGCCAATTCCCTACAGGGGACGGAATTGATGGCTACACCTTC. Encoded protein: CASSQFPTGDGIDGYTF.

This chain uses TRBV9 with TRBJ1-2; D is undetermined. The CDR3 runs to 14 residues. Germline-derived CDR1 and CDR2 are SGDLS and YYNGEE. Trimming removed 6 bases from V and 0 bases from J, with 12 bases in between. CDR3 amino acids: CASTTTGTNYGYTF. DNA of the CDR3: TGTGCCAGCACCACGACCGGGACTAACTATGGCTACACCTTC. The full variable domain, rest sourced from reference TRBV9 and TRBJ1-2, is DSGVTQTPKHLITATGQRVTLRCSPRSGDLSVYWYQQSLDQGLQFLIQYYNGEERAKGNILERFSAQQFPDLHSELNLSSLELGDSALYFCASTTTGTNYGYTFGSGTRLTVV.

The CDR3 protein is CASSSQVMWNIQYF. DNA for the CDR3: TGTGCCAGCAGTTCCCAGGTCATGTGGAACATTCAGTACTTC. The chain recombines TRBV6-6 with TRBJ2-4, with no clear D. The V gene's germline CDR1 is MNHNY and CDR2 SVGAGI (reference sequence). The CDR3 length is 14 residues. The V and J ends lost 4 bases and 7 bases respectively, with 14 bases between them.

J is TRBJ1-2 and V is TRBV28; 11 bases are shared with TRBD1. CDR1 MDHEN and CDR2 SYDVKM come from the germline V gene. The ends lost 6 bases at V and 1 base at J; junction bases unmatched: 13. The CDR3 loop spans 18 amino acids. The CDR3 DNA reads as TGTGCCAGCAGCCTTGAGGAGGACAGGGGGCGATTTAACTATGGCTACACCTTC. As protein: CASSLEEDRGRFNYGYTF.

The chain links TRBV19 to TRBJ1-1; 8 bases fit TRBD1. The CDR3 is 14 amino acids. Per the germline V gene, CDR1 is LNHDA and CDR2 is SQIVND (reference sequence). With V trimmed by 10 bases and J by 5 bases, 12 bases remained unmatched. The CDR3 coding sequence is TGTGCCACCTCCCGCAGGGGGCGCTTAACTGAAGCTTTCTTT. Its protein is CATSRRGRLTEAFF.

This clone has just one count. The chain is built from TRBV5-4 and TRBJ2-7, with D tentatively TRBD1 (7 bases). Germline CDR1 is SGHNT and CDR2 is YYREEE (reference sequence). Trimming left V 3 bases short and J 3 bases short, with 13 bases between. The CDR3 contains 14 residues. CDR3 nucleotide sequence: TGTGCCAGCAGCTCGCAGGGGGGACGCTACGAGCAGTACTTC. Amino acid sequence: CASSSQGGRYEQYF.

The rearrangement joins TRBV27 to TRBJ1-1; 9 bases are a match to TRBD1. V shed 7 bases and J 0 bases; nucleotides not matched to a gene: 9. CDR1 is MNHEY and CDR2 is SMNVEV in the germline V gene (reference sequence). CDR3 size: 16 residues. As DNA, the CDR3 is TGTGCCAGCATCCCACAGGGGGCGATAATGAACACTGAAGCTTTCTTT. Translating gives CASIPQGAIMNTEAFF.

The chain uses TRBV10-3 and TRBJ1-6; TRBD1 aligns across 9 bases. Germline CDR1 ENHRY, CDR2 SYGVKD. Trimming cost V 6 bases and J 10 bases; bases outside gene matches: 7. This CDR3 has 14 residues. The CDR3 DNA reads as TGTGCCATCAGGCCGGGACAGGGTCACTCACCCCTCCACTTT. Translating gives CAIRPGQGHSPLHF.

The chain carries TRBV2 and TRBJ2-1; 9 nucleotides line up with TRBD2. Germline CDR1 reads SNHLY; CDR2 reads FYNNEI. The CDR3 loop spans 15 amino acids. After removal of 5 bases from V and 0 bases from J, the junction contained 2 bases not matched to a gene. CDR3 nucleotides: TGTGCCAGCAGTCCGACTAGCGGCTCCTACAATGAGCAGTTCTTC. This gives the protein CASSPTSGSYNEQFF.

In this sample, this clone turned up once. V and J are TRBV19 and TRBJ2-1, with D uncertain. The CDR3 has 16 residues. V was shortened by 3 bases and J by 0 bases, with 12 bases between the two germline ends. Germline assignment: CDR1 LNHDA and CDR2 SQIVND (reference sequence). In DNA, the CDR3 is TGTGCCAGTAGTATTCAAGCGAGAAGCTCCTACAATGAGCAGTTCTTC. It codes for CASSIQARSSYNEQFF.

This clone was recorded only once. CDR3 residues: CASSSPGLAGRNFYNEQFF. CDR3 nucleotide sequence: TGTGCCAGCAGCTCCCCGGGACTAGCTGGTCGGAATTTCTACAATGAGCAGTTCTTC. The gene calls are TRBV7-9 and TRBJ2-1, with 9 bases that match TRBD2. Looked up from germline, CDR1 is SEHNR and CDR2 is FQNEAQ (reference sequence). V was pared by 4 bases and J by 3 bases, with 16 bases of the junction left unmatched. There are 19 residues in the CDR3.

V and J are TRBV2 and TRBJ1-1; 11 bases are a match to TRBD1. Germline trimming cut 6 bases from V and 5 bases from J; bases unmatched to any gene: 2. Germline V gene data show CDR1 as SNHLY and CDR2 as FYNNEI. This CDR3 spans 13 amino acids. CDR3: CASSRDRGTEAFF. The CDR3 nucleotides read TGTGCCAGCAGCCGGGACAGGGGGACTGAAGCTTTCTTT.

This clone was seen more than once but under ten times. CDR3 sequence (DNA): TGCGCCAGCAGGAGTAGCGCCGGGGAGCTGTTTTTT. It yields the protein CASRSSAGELFF. This chain uses TRBV10-2 with TRBJ2-2, with a weak D call TRBD2 (5 bases). Germline loops: CDR1 WSHSY, CDR2 SAAADI. V lost 6 bases and J 6 bases, leaving 8 bases between the germline ends. The CDR3 loop spans 12 amino acids.

The chain couples TRBV6-1 to TRBJ1-5; 10 positions agree with TRBD1. V lost 2 bases, J lost 7 bases, and 2 bases stayed unmatched. The CDR3 runs to 14 residues. Germline CDR1 reads MNHNS; CDR2 reads SASEGT. DNA for the CDR3: TGTGCCAGCAGTGAATGGACAGGGGGACAGCCCCAGCATTTT. Translation gives CASSEWTGGQPQHF.